This note documents a single TCR beta chain sequence. Its antigen is not identified. These data are taken from a study of cytomegalovirus exposure and HLA in healthy donors. Sequencing used immunoSEQ multiplex PCR; TCRdb keeps in-frame clones, though not all of them. The sample has over 150,000 clones, about 86% seen once; the top ten hold approximately 2%. Findings of the study overall: The study put 150 to 200 TCR beta chains on its list as cytomegalovirus-associated.

V was pared by 4 bases and J by 3 bases, with 14 bases between. Germline assignment: CDR1 SGHNT and CDR2 YYREEE (reference sequence). The CDR3 covers 14 residues. The rearrangement uses TRBV5-4 and TRBJ2-7; D might be TRBD1 (7 bases). Sequencing input: PBMCs. This clonotype originated in a human donor in good health. The CDR3 sequence: CASSPRQGGYEQYF. The CDR3 nucleotides are TGTGCCAGCAGCCCACGACAGGGAGGCTACGAGCAGTACTTC.